This TCR beta chain was recorded in a study of metastatic and nonmetastatic thyroid tumors. Study-level information: Peripheral blood and tumor or nodule samples from malignant and benign thyroid patients were compared. General observations from the study: As reported, TCR beta diversity in blood and tumor was significantly higher in malignant thyroid tumors than in benign nodules.

The length of the CDR3 is 13 residues. Germline assignment: CDR1 DFQATT and CDR2 SNEGSKA (reference sequence). V was pared by 5 bases and J by 7 bases, with 6 bases of the junction left unmatched. Per the authors' pipeline: CDR3 differences across clinicopathological groups were used to build a distant-metastasis classifier for papillary thyroid cancer. Through MiXCR, TCRdb re-clonotyped the PCR reads. The V and J calls were determined by TCRdb, not by the authors. The sample lists around 7,500 clones; approximately 35% were seen once. In regard to this clone: What it binds is unknown.

Thyroid surgery was performed in patients who had received no treatment beforehand. The sequenced sample was tumor tissue. The chain links TRBV20-1 to TRBJ2-1, with 9 bases aligning to TRBD2. The TCR sequence derives from a female donor with papillary thyroid cancer or a benign thyroid nodule (not recorded which). Some clones in this sample may be carry-over from other donors' samples. The CDR3 sequence is CSAPTSGTNEQFF. CDR3 sequence (DNA): TGCAGTGCTCCGACTAGCGGAACAAATGAGCAGTTCTTC.